Listed here are 30 T cell receptor beta chains from one sample, sequenced in a study of Graves' ophthalmopathy and Graves' hyperthyroidism. The sequenced template was RNA, covering the TCR beta CDR3 region. The first-round RT-PCR employed HTBI primers together with the Qiagen OneStep RT-PCR kit. A multiplex PCR was then performed as the second round. MiXCR, applied by TCRdb to the multiplex PCR reads, yields one record per CDR3 protein. The sample lists around 600,000 distinct CDR3 sequences; roughly 39% were seen once. The sample comprised peripheral blood. The source is an adult man with Graves' ophthalmopathy.

This rearrangement joins TRBV5-5 to TRBJ1-2; D not certain. Looked up from germline, CDR1 is SGHKS and CDR2 is YYEKEE (reference sequence). Trimming left V 5 bases short and J 4 bases short, with 18 bases between. The CDR3 runs 15 residues. DNA for the CDR3: TGTGCCAGCAGTTCCCAGGCGACGTCCCCCTATGGCTACACCTTC. It is translated as CASSSQATSPYGYTF.

For this clonotype: A much bigger clone sits one base away, suggesting this may be a read error. V gene TRBV7-2 combines with J gene TRBJ2-5; D is uncertain. Germline-derived CDR1 and CDR2 are SGHTA and FQGNSA. This CDR3 region has 12 residues. The CDR3 nucleotides are TGTGCCAGCAGGTTGACCGGCGAGACCCAGCACTTC. Residues: CASRLTGETQHF.

In this sample, this clonotype turned up many times. This sequence joins TRBV19 and TRBJ1-1; weak D call: TRBD1 (5 bases). V was cut by 3 bases and J by 3 bases, with 17 bases left in between. This CDR3 comprises 16 residues. CDR1 is LNHDA and CDR2 is SQIVND in the germline V gene (reference sequence). CDR3 nucleotide sequence: TGTGCCAGTAGTATCGGTTACAAGGGGCAGCACACTGAAGCTTTCTTT. It is translated as CASSIGYKGQHTEAFF.

Remarks on this clonotype: A read error is possible here, since a much larger clone lies one base away. This CDR3 reads CASSRGDRSQHF. CDR3 DNA sequence: TGTGCCAGCAGCCGCGGGGACCGGTCCCAGCATTTT. This sequence joins TRBV7-9 and TRBJ1-5, with D tentatively TRBD1 (5 bases). The length of the CDR3 is 12 residues. V lost 5 bases to trimming and J lost 11 bases, with 13 bases between them. Germline V lookup: CDR1 SEHNR, CDR2 FQNEAQ (reference sequence).

This clonotype turned up a few times. The J gene is TRBJ2-7, the V gene TRBV6-2 or TRBV6-3, with 11 bases that match TRBD1. Germline V gives CDR1 MNHEY, CDR2 SVGEGT. The V gene end was trimmed by 4 bases and the J gene end by 3 bases; junction bases not matched to a gene: 8. The CDR3 runs 16 residues. Here the CDR3 reads CASSSIAGTGGYEQYF. The CDR3 DNA reads as TGTGCCAGCAGTTCTATAGCCGGGACAGGGGGCTACGAGCAGTACTTC.

This clonotype was recorded at least ten times. The V and J genes are TRBV24-1 and TRBJ2-5; 11 bases match TRBD1. CDR3 length: 16 amino acids. CDR1 is KGHDR, CDR2 SFDVKD, per germline. With V trimmed by 4 bases and J by 4 bases, 7 bases remained unmatched. This chain's CDR3 is CATSERTGTGGETQYF. In DNA, the CDR3 is TGTGCCACCAGTGAACGAACCGGGACAGGGGGAGAGACCCAGTACTTC.

This clonotype was detected once. At one of its ends the junction is not consistent with the germline gene, which may arise from a read error. The J gene is TRBJ2-6, the V gene TRBV7-9; D remains ambiguous. The CDR3 runs 11 residues. Germline CDR1 reads SEHNR; CDR2 reads FQNEAQ (reference sequence). CDR3 in amino acids: CASRHDENEQF. The CDR3 DNA reads TGTGCCAGCAGACACGACGAAAATGAGCAGTTC.

Turning to this clonotype: This may arise from a read error, as a much more abundant clone is one base away. In DNA form, the CDR3 reads TGTGCTAGTGGCCTAACAGGACGGCGGGGAAACACCATACATTTT. It yields the protein CASGLTGRRGNTIHF. The V gene is TRBV12-5, the J gene TRBJ1-3; D may be TRBD1 (5 bases). CDR1 LGHNT and CDR2 FRNRAP come from the germline V gene. This CDR3 comprises 15 residues.

This clonotype was observed a few times. The V gene is TRBV4-3, the J gene TRBJ1-1; D possibly corresponds to TRBD1 (6 bases). Germline CDR1 LGHNA, CDR2 YSLEER. The length of the CDR3 is 13 residues. V lost 0 bases and J lost 10, with 12 bases in between. The CDR3 DNA sequence: TGCGCCAGCAGCCAAGAGGGGGCCTGGGGAGCTTTCTTT. This codes for CASSQEGAWGAFF.

CDR3 DNA sequence: TGTGCCAGCAGTGATCGGGACATTGAGTACTTC. It is translated as CASSDRDIEYF. The chain links TRBV25-1 to TRBJ2-7; D might be TRBD1 (6 bases). V was trimmed by 3 bases and J by 11 bases, leaving 11 bases between them. The CDR3 contains 11 residues. Germline values: CDR1 MGHDK, CDR2 SYGVNS.

V usage is TRBV29-1 and J usage is TRBJ2-5; D is undetermined. From germline, CDR1 is SQVTM and CDR2 ANQGSEA. Trimming cost V 8 bases and J 5 bases, with 6 bases left between them. This CDR3 region has 9 residues. CDR3 coding DNA: TGCAGCCCTCAGGAGACCCAGTACTTC. Residues: CSPQETQYF.

This clonotype showed up many times. J is TRBJ1-2 and V is TRBV9; D remains ambiguous. Trimming cost V 3 bases and J 3 bases, with 12 bases left between them. Germline CDR1 SGDLS, CDR2 YYNGEE. The CDR3 sequence is 14 residues long. The CDR3 sequence is CASSGEDGYYGYTF. CDR3 bases: TGTGCCAGCAGCGGGGAGGACGGGTACTATGGCTACACCTTC.

The chain couples TRBV13 to TRBJ1-2, with D unclear. The CDR3 is made up of 10 amino acids. CDR1 and CDR2 (germline): PRHDT, FYEKMQ (reference sequence). Trimming took off 5 bases at V and 11 bases at J, with 9 bases between the two ends. Here the CDR3 DNA reads TGTGCCAGCAGCCCCTCCGGTTACACCTTC. Its protein is CASSPSGYTF.

This clonotype was seen just once. V and J are TRBV19 and TRBJ1-2, with 8 bases that match TRBD1. The J segment lost 5 bases and the V segment lost 6 bases, leaving 8 bases of the junction unmatched. CDR3 size: 14 residues. Germline CDR1 and CDR2: LNHDA and SQIVND (reference sequence). The CDR3 sequence: CASRWVGTGYGYTF. As DNA, the CDR3 is TGTGCCAGTAGGTGGGTAGGGACAGGTTATGGCTACACCTTC.

This clonotype showed up many times. The rearrangement links TRBV6-4 to TRBJ2-5; D might be TRBD1 or TRBD2, each matching 6 bases. The V end lost 3 bases, the J end lost 4 bases, and 12 bases lay between the germline ends. CDR1 is MRHNA and CDR2 is SNTAGT in the germline V gene. The CDR3 has 14 residues. CDR3 residues: CASSEGGPGETQYF. CDR3 DNA sequence: TGTGCCAGCAGTGAAGGGGGGCCGGGAGAGACCCAGTACTTC.

This clonotype was counted many times. The rearrangement links TRBV2 to TRBJ1-4, with a weak D call TRBD1 (5 bases). CDR3 size: 15 residues. The V end lost 4 bases, the J end lost 7 bases, and 16 bases lay between the germline ends. Germline V gene sequence: CDR1 SNHLY, CDR2 FYNNEI. The CDR3 loop is CASSGSPGGSEKLFF. The CDR3 coding sequence is TGTGCCAGCAGTGGTAGCCCCGGGGGAAGTGAAAAACTGTTTTTT.

The chain has TRBV5-5 and TRBJ1-3; tentatively, D is TRBD1 (6 bases). The V end lost 2 bases, the J end lost 0 bases, and 9 bases lay between the germline ends. The CDR3 is made up of 15 amino acids. Germline lookup yields CDR1 SGHKS and CDR2 YYEKEE (reference sequence). The CDR3 is CASSFGGYSGNTIYF. In nucleotides, the CDR3 is TGTGCCAGCAGCTTTGGGGGCTACTCTGGAAACACCATATATTTT.

Many counts were recorded for this clonotype. The chain couples TRBV2 to TRBJ2-5, with 13 bases that match TRBD2. Germline CDR1 SNHLY, CDR2 FYNNEI. V dropped 7 bases and J dropped 2; count of bases not matched to a gene: 4. The CDR3 extends over 15 amino acids. In DNA, the CDR3 is TGTGCCAGCACCGGGACTAGCGGGGCTCAAGAGACCCAGTACTTC. Protein product: CASTGTSGAQETQYF.

Many counts were recorded for this clonotype. In nucleotides, the CDR3 is TGTGCCAGCAGCCCCTTAGCAAACTGGGGCTATGGCTACACCTTC. This gives the protein CASSPLANWGYGYTF. The chain is built from TRBV6-5 and TRBJ1-2; D call uncertain. Trimming took 6 bases from V and 4 from J, leaving 18 bases between them. CDR3 size: 15 residues. Germline CDR1 and CDR2: MNHEY and SVGAGI.

The rearrangement joins TRBV29-1 to TRBJ2-5, with 9 nucleotides matching TRBD2. The V gene's germline CDR1 is SQVTM and CDR2 ANQGSEA. CDR3 length: 12 residues. V was pared by 4 bases and J by 12 bases, with 9 bases of the junction left unmatched. The CDR3 here is CSVVGWVAGEYF. The CDR3 DNA follows: TGCAGCGTTGTTGGTTGGGTAGCGGGGGAGTACTTC. Together with reference TRBV29-1 and TRBJ2-5, the CDR3 gives the full variable domain: SAVISQKPSRDICQRGTSLTIQCQVDSQVTMMFWYRQQPGQSLTLIATANQGSEATYESGFVIDKFPISRPNLTFSTLTVSNMSPEDSSIYLCSVVGWVAGEYFGPGTRLLVL.

This chain links TRBV9 with TRBJ2-5; the match to TRBD2 covers 13 bases. CDR3 size: 15 residues. Germline CDR1 is SGDLS and CDR2 is YYNGEE. After removal of 2 bases from V and 5 bases from J, the junction contained 3 bases not matched to a gene. The CDR3 loop is CASSVGLAGSETQYF. The CDR3 coding sequence is TGTGCCAGCAGCGTGGGACTAGCGGGGAGCGAGACCCAGTACTTC.

The sample holds a few counts of this clonotype. The chain links TRBV6-1 to TRBJ2-5, with D possibly TRBD1 on 6 matching bases. This CDR3 region has 14 residues. CDR1 is MNHNS, CDR2 SASEGT, per germline. V was clipped by 0 bases and J by 5 bases, with 10 bases between them. The CDR3 loop is CASSEAPTGETQYF. CDR3 bases: TGTGCCAGCAGTGAAGCTCCAACAGGGGAGACCCAGTACTTC.

For this clonotype: The junction departs from the called germline gene at one end, perhaps through a read error. The chain employs TRBV19 and TRBJ2-6, with 11 bases fitting TRBD1. This CDR3 comprises 15 residues. Per germline, CDR1 LNHDA and CDR2 SQIVND (reference sequence). The CDR3, as DNA: TGTGCCAGTAGTCTCCTTGGACAGGGGGCGAACACTGAAGCTTTC. As protein: CASSLLGQGANTEAF.

This clonotype has at least ten counts. The CDR3 region has the DNA TGTGCCATCAGTGAGGGGACAGGGCATAATTCACCCCTCCACTTT. This translates into CAISEGTGHNSPLHF. The chain carries TRBV10-3 and TRBJ1-6, with 9 bases aligning to TRBD1. Per germline, CDR1 ENHRY and CDR2 SYGVKD. J gave up 5 bases and V 2 bases, and 1 base lay outside the gene matches. The CDR3 contains 15 residues.

The chain couples TRBV2 to TRBJ2-5, with 11 bases matching TRBD2. The CDR3 is made up of 14 amino acids. The J segment lost 10 bases and the V segment lost 8 bases, leaving 12 bases of the junction unmatched. Germline V lookup: CDR1 SNHLY, CDR2 FYNNEI. This CDR3 reads CASPGATSGTDQYF. Written as DNA, the CDR3 is TGTGCCAGCCCGGGGGCGACTAGCGGGACGGACCAGTACTTC.

With respect to this clonotype: One base away lies a much larger clone, so this may be a sequencing read error. The CDR3 spells CASSLVGRRRKGYGAFF. The CDR3 region has the DNA TGTGCCAGCAGCTTAGTAGGGAGGAGGAGGAAAGGATACGGAGCTTTCTTT. The J gene is TRBJ1-1, the V gene TRBV7-9, with unresolved D. Germline V lookup: CDR1 SEHNR, CDR2 FQNEAQ (reference sequence). V gave up 1 base and J gave up 10 bases, with 25 bases separating them. The CDR3 sequence is 17 residues long. The whole variable domain, remainder taken from reference TRBV7-9 and TRBJ1-1, is DTGVSQNPRHKITKRGQNVTFRCDPISEHNRLYWYRQTLGQGPEFLTYFQNEAQLEKSRLLSDRFSAERPKGSFSTLEIQRTEQGDSAMYLCASSLVGRRRKGYGAFFGQGTRLTVV.

Turning to this clonotype: Mismatch with germline at one junction end may stem from a read error. This chain joins TRBV29-1 and TRBJ1-3; no clear D gene. The CDR3 extends over 12 amino acids. The germline V gene encodes CDR1 SQVTM and CDR2 ANQGSEA. In DNA, the CDR3 is TGCAGCGTTGCATCCGACGGTAACACTATATATTTT. Translating gives CSVASDGNTIYF. The full variable domain, with the rest looked up from reference TRBV29-1 and TRBJ1-3, is SAVISQKPSRDICQRGTSLTIQCQVDSQVTMMFWYRQQPGQSLTLIATANQGSEATYESGFVIDKFPISRPNLTFSTLTVSNMSPEDSSIYLCSVASDGNTIYFGEGSWLTVV.

This clonotype appeared a few times. The V gene is TRBV12-3 or TRBV12-4, the J gene TRBJ2-7; tentative D call: TRBD1 (6 bases). Trimming cost V 6 bases and J 5 bases, with 20 bases left between them. CDR3 size: 15 residues. DNA for the CDR3: TGTGCCAGCAGACCTACAGGGACGAGAGGGGACGAGCAGTACTTC. This translates into CASRPTGTRGDEQYF.

The chain is built from TRBV2 and TRBJ2-7, with 11 bases fitting TRBD1. Germline trimming cut 5 bases from V and 7 bases from J; bases unmatched to any gene: 10. The CDR3 loop spans 15 amino acids. Germline values: CDR1 SNHLY, CDR2 FYNNEI. CDR3 DNA sequence: TGTGCCAGCAGTTCCAGGACAGGGGGCCCCCGGGAGCAGTACTTC. Amino acids: CASSSRTGGPREQYF. Supplemented by reference TRBV2 and TRBJ2-7, the full variable domain reads EPEVTQTPSHQVTQMGQEVILRCVPISNHLYFYWYRQILGQKVEFLVSFYNNEISEKSEIFDDQFSVERPDGSNFTLKIRSTKLEDSAMYFCASSSRTGGPREQYFGPGTRLTVT.

The chain uses TRBV24-1 and TRBJ1-2; TRBD1 matches 9 bases. The CDR3 spans 18 residues. V lost 6 bases, J lost 5 bases, and 18 bases stayed unmatched. Germline CDR1 and CDR2: KGHDR and SFDVKD. Here the CDR3 reads CATSSAGTGKVYRYGYTF. The CDR3 nucleotides are TGTGCCACCAGTAGCGCCGGGACAGGGAAAGTATATCGGTATGGCTACACCTTC.